Following are 21 T cell receptor beta chains from one sample sequenced in a study of control samples from healthy donors and cancer patients. TCRdb keeps only in-frame clones here, not all; method: immunoSEQ multiplex PCR. The sample holds 60,000 to 75,000 clones, nearly 85% seen once. Sequencing was done on a sample of blood. These receptors originate from a man in his sixties in good health.

V gene TRBV28 combines with J gene TRBJ2-3; 7 positions agree with TRBD1. Germline trimming cut 3 bases from V and 0 bases from J; bases unmatched to any gene: 15. Germline V gene data show CDR1 as MDHEN and CDR2 as SYDVKM. This CDR3 is 19 amino acids long. The CDR3: CASSFDRVWARTSTDTQYF. The CDR3 DNA follows: TGTGCCAGCAGTTTCGACAGGGTCTGGGCGAGGACTAGCACAGATACGCAGTATTTT.

This clone was counted only a few times. V is TRBV4-2 and J is TRBJ1-5; weak D call: TRBD1 (6 bases). The germline CDR1 and CDR2 sequences are LGHNA and YNFKEQ. The CDR3 spans 19 residues. Trimming removed 0 bases at V and 2 bases at J, with 20 bases between. CDR3 region: CASSQDLDSFVIGNQPQHF. CDR3 sequence (DNA): TGTGCCAGCAGCCAAGATCTGGACAGTTTCGTGATCGGCAATCAGCCCCAGCATTTT.

The rearrangement joins TRBV6-5 to TRBJ1-3; 10 nucleotides agree with TRBD1. With V trimmed by 2 bases and J by 8 bases, 9 bases remained unmatched. Looked up from germline, CDR1 is MNHEY and CDR2 is SVGAGI. The CDR3 spans 16 residues. For the CDR3, the DNA is TGTGCCAGCAGTTACGCGACAGGGGGCGGCGGGTACACCATATATTTT. Translated: CASSYATGGGGYTIYF.

The chain's CDR3 is CASSLAMQTPQETQYF. In nucleotides, the CDR3 is TGTGCCAGCAGCTTAGCGATGCAGACCCCGCAAGAGACCCAGTACTTC. The chain uses TRBV7-6 and TRBJ2-5; D gene ambiguous. This CDR3 has 16 amino acids. Germline V lookup: CDR1 SGHVS, CDR2 FNYEAQ. Trimming cost V 0 bases and J 2 bases, with 13 bases left between them.

The chain recombines TRBV5-1 with TRBJ2-1, with 7 bases that match TRBD1. V gave up 2 bases and J gave up 8 bases; unmatched junction bases: 10. Germline values: CDR1 SGHRS, CDR2 YFSETQ. The CDR3 has 15 amino acids. In DNA, the CDR3 is TGCGCCAGCAGCTTAGGGGGCAGGAATGGGGATGAGCAGTTCTTC. It translates to CASSLGGRNGDEQFF.

In DNA form, the CDR3 reads TGTGCCTGGAGTGTACTCGGATCAAGCTCCTACGAGCAGTACTTC. This encodes CAWSVLGSSSYEQYF. The chain is built from TRBV30 and TRBJ2-7; D remains unclear. CDR3 length equals 15 residues. Germline V gene sequence: CDR1 GTSNPN, CDR2 SVGIG (reference sequence). The V gene lost 0 bases and the J gene lost 0 bases, with 12 bases spanning the gap.

This clone was seen only once. The J gene is TRBJ2-3, the V gene TRBV7-3, with 8 nucleotides matching TRBD2. CDR1 and CDR2 from the germline V gene are SGHTA and FQGTGA. The ends lost 3 bases at V and 3 bases at J; junction bases unmatched: 5. The CDR3 has 15 amino acids. The chain's CDR3 is CASSFGGRWTDTQYF. The CDR3 nucleotides read TGTGCCAGCAGCTTCGGCGGGAGGTGGACAGATACGCAGTATTTT. Together with reference TRBV7-3 and TRBJ2-3, the CDR3 gives the full variable domain: GAGVSQTPSNKVTEKGKYVELRCDPISGHTALYWYRQSLGQGPEFLIYFQGTGAADDSGLPNDRFFAVRPEGSVSTLKIQRTERGDSAVYLCASSFGGRWTDTQYFGPGTRLTVL.

The V call is TRBV6-2 or TRBV6-3, the J call TRBJ2-5; 9 bases are shared with TRBD1. Looked up from germline, CDR1 is MNHEY and CDR2 is SVGEGT. The V gene end was trimmed by 0 bases and the J gene end by 4 bases; junction bases not matched to a gene: 6. The CDR3 consists of 16 residues. In nucleotides, the CDR3 is TGTGCCAGCAGTTACTCCTGGACAGGGGCCAGAGAGACCCAGTACTTC. This codes for CASSYSWTGARETQYF.

V usage is TRBV12-3 or TRBV12-4 and J usage is TRBJ2-2, with D possibly TRBD2 on 6 matching bases. The CDR3 is made up of 13 amino acids. V was shortened by 3 bases and J by 7 bases, with 9 bases between the two germline ends. CDR3 coding DNA: TGTGCCAGCAGTTTTGCGGAGGGCGGGGAGCTGTTTTTT. Its protein product is CASSFAEGGELFF.

In this sample, this clone turned up many times. This chain uses TRBV14 with TRBJ1-1; D not certain. The V and J ends lost 0 bases and 0 bases respectively, with 2 bases between them. The germline V gene encodes CDR1 SGHDN and CDR2 FVKESK. The CDR3 totals 13 residues. The CDR3 here is CASSQEMNTEAFF. The CDR3 coding sequence is TGTGCCAGCAGCCAAGAAATGAACACTGAAGCTTTCTTT. Together with reference TRBV14 and TRBJ1-1, the CDR3 gives the full variable domain: EAGVTQFPSHSVIEKGQTVTLRCDPISGHDNLYWYRRVMGKEIKFLLHFVKESKQDESGMPNNRFLAERTGGTYSTLKVQPAELEDSGVYFCASSQEMNTEAFFGQGTRLTVV.

The chain combines TRBV5-4 with TRBJ1-2; weak D call: TRBD1 (6 bases). V lost 4 bases and J 0 bases, leaving 13 bases between the germline ends. The CDR3 covers 15 residues. Germline loops: CDR1 SGHNT, CDR2 YYREEE (reference sequence). The DNA for the CDR3 is TGTGCCAGCAGCGTTCAGGCAGGGGCTAACTATGGCTACACCTTC. Protein sequence: CASSVQAGANYGYTF.

The V gene is TRBV18, the J gene TRBJ2-1; 11 bases align to TRBD2. Germline V gene sequence: CDR1 KGHSH, CDR2 LQKENI. Losses at the gene ends were 6 bases for V and 6 bases for J; bases not matched to a gene: 7. The length of the CDR3 is 15 residues. For the CDR3, the DNA is TGTGCCAGCTCGCCGGGACTAGCGGCCCTCAATGAGCAGTTCTTC. It translates to CASSPGLAALNEQFF.

This sequence joins TRBV5-8 and TRBJ2-6, with 10 bases that match TRBD1. Germline assignment: CDR1 SGHTS and CDR2 YDEGEE. The V and J ends lost 4 bases and 0 bases, in that order; junction bases with no gene match: 7. The CDR3 totals 18 residues. CDR3 residues: CASSRRQGAASGANVLTF. Here the CDR3 DNA reads TGTGCCAGCAGCAGAAGACAGGGGGCGGCCTCTGGGGCCAACGTCCTGACTTTC. The full variable domain, with the rest looked up from reference TRBV5-8 and TRBJ2-6, is EAGVTQSPTHLIKTRGQQATLRCSPISGHTSVYWYQQALGLGLQFLLWYDEGEERNRGNFPPRFSGRQFPNYSSELNVNALELEDSALYLCASSRRQGAASGANVLTFGAGSRLTVL.

As for this clone: Other DNA sequences within the sample encode an identical CDR3. This sequence joins TRBV6-5 and TRBJ1-5, with D tentatively TRBD1 (6 bases). V lost 6 bases to trimming and J lost 4 bases, with 10 bases between them. CDR1 MNHEY and CDR2 SVGAGI come from the germline V gene. The CDR3 length is 13 residues. Here the CDR3 reads CASSGQQNQPQHF. CDR3 DNA: TGTGCCAGCAGCGGACAGCAGAATCAGCCCCAGCATTTT.

This sequence joins TRBV19 and TRBJ2-3, with TRBD1 identical over 7 bases. CDR3 length: 15 residues. The J segment lost 2 bases and the V segment lost 7 bases, leaving 9 bases of the junction unmatched. The V gene's germline CDR1 is LNHDA and CDR2 SQIVND (reference sequence). CDR3 sequence (DNA): TGTGCCAGTATCTCCCGACAGGGTGCCACAGATACGCAGTATTTT. Amino acid sequence: CASISRQGATDTQYF. The whole variable domain, filled in from reference TRBV19 and TRBJ2-3, reads DGGITQSPKYLFRKEGQNVTLSCEQNLNHDAMYWYRQDPGQGLRLIYYSQIVNDFQKGDIAEGYSVSREKKESFPLTVTSAQKNPTAFYLCASISRQGATDTQYFGPGTRLTVL.

This chain connects TRBV5-1 to TRBJ2-7; 7 bases are a match to TRBD2. This CDR3 spans 15 amino acids. Trimming at V came to 4 bases and at J to 0 bases, leaving 7 bases not matched to a gene. Germline CDR1 reads SGHRS; CDR2 reads YFSETQ. The CDR3 DNA sequence: TGCGCCAGCAGCGGTTCTAGCGGACCCTCCTACGAGCAGTACTTC. This gives the protein CASSGSSGPSYEQYF.

This rearrangement joins TRBV4-3 to TRBJ2-6, with 10 bases lining up with TRBD1. This CDR3 spans 17 amino acids. V was clipped by 3 bases and J by 3 bases; unmatched bases: 5. Per the germline V gene, CDR1 is LGHNA and CDR2 is YSLEER. CDR3 protein: CASSQPGTGDGANVLTF. The CDR3, as DNA: TGCGCCAGCAGCCAGCCCGGGACAGGGGATGGGGCCAACGTCCTGACTTTC.

This clone has only one observation. The chain recombines TRBV2 with TRBJ2-7, with TRBD1 matching 7 bases. Germline V gene sequence: CDR1 SNHLY, CDR2 FYNNEI. This CDR3 has 15 amino acids. The V gene end was trimmed by 7 bases and the J gene end by 6 bases; junction bases not matched to a gene: 15. DNA of the CDR3: TGTGCCAGCAAACGAGGGGACAGCGGCCCGGCCGAGCAGTACTTC. It yields the protein CASKRGDSGPAEQYF.

V usage is TRBV9 and J usage is TRBJ1-2, with TRBD1 matching over 8 bases. Germline CDR1 SGDLS, CDR2 YYNGEE. The CDR3 sequence is 13 residues long. The J segment lost 9 bases and the V segment lost 0 bases, leaving 4 bases of the junction unmatched. The CDR3 coding sequence is TGTGCCAGCAGCGTAGATCAGGGGGCGAGCTACACCTTC. Encoded protein: CASSVDQGASYTF.

V gene TRBV24-1 combines with J gene TRBJ2-1, with 7 bases that match TRBD2. Germline CDR1 KGHDR, CDR2 SFDVKD. The CDR3 runs 15 residues. After removal of 5 bases from V and 5 bases from J, the junction contained 8 bases not matched to a gene. The CDR3 DNA sequence: TGTGCCACCAGTGGCCGCCGGGGGGACCACAATGAGCAGTTCTTC. Amino acids: CATSGRRGDHNEQFF.

The J gene is TRBJ1-6, the V gene TRBV7-9, with D unresolved. Trimming took 1 base from V and 10 from J, leaving 11 bases between them. CDR3 length: 14 residues. Germline V CDR1 and CDR2: SEHNR, FQNEAQ (reference sequence). CDR3 loop: CASSLEGSGSPLHF. Here the CDR3 DNA reads TGTGCCAGCAGCTTAGAGGGTTCTGGGTCACCCCTCCACTTT.